These 18 T cell receptor beta chains share one sample of origin, sequenced in a study of cytomegalovirus exposure and HLA in healthy donors. Use of 60 Vbeta and 13 Jbeta primers characterized the PCR. TCRdb's copy holds only in-frame clones and misses some; the assay was immunoSEQ multiplex PCR. The data hold about 70,000 clones, with about 63% observed a single time. Sequenced material: PBMCs. These receptors were obtained from a man aged 35 to 55 in good health and CMV-seropositive.

This sequence joins TRBV7-9 and TRBJ2-3, with 12 bases lining up with TRBD2. The V gene end was trimmed by 5 bases and the J gene end by 2 bases; junction bases not matched to a gene: 8. Germline-derived CDR1 and CDR2 are SEHNR and FQNEAQ (reference sequence). The CDR3 length is 17 residues. CDR3 DNA: TGTGCCAGCAGCCCGGAGACTAGCGGGGGTCTCACAGATACGCAGTATTTT. As protein: CASSPETSGGLTDTQYF.

V gene TRBV11-3 combines with J gene TRBJ2-3; TRBD2 matches 10 bases. V shed 5 bases, J shed 1 base, and the junction held 6 bases outside the gene matches. The CDR3 extends over 16 amino acids. The germline V gene encodes CDR1 SGHNT and CDR2 YENEEA. The CDR3: CASSVGLAACTDTQYF. In DNA form, the CDR3 reads TGTGCCAGCAGCGTTGGACTAGCGGCTTGCACAGATACGCAGTATTTT. Variable domain in full (rest from reference TRBV11-3 and TRBJ2-3): EAGVVQSPRYKIIEKKQPVAFWCNPISGHNTLYWYLQNLGQGPELLIRYENEEAVDDSQLPKDRFSAERLKGVDSTLKIQPAELGDSAVYLCASSVGLAACTDTQYFGPGTRLTVL.

The genes are TRBV27 and TRBJ2-3; TRBD2 matches 11 bases. The CDR3 contains 18 residues. With 7 bases clipped from V and 2 bases from J, the junction kept 14 bases outside the gene matches. Germline CDR1 MNHEY, CDR2 SMNVEV (reference sequence). CDR3 in amino acids: CASKVYGSSGRATDTQYF. The CDR3 nucleotides are TGTGCCAGCAAGGTTTACGGCAGTAGCGGGAGGGCCACAGATACGCAGTATTTT.

The sample holds one count of this clone. The chain uses TRBV19 and TRBJ1-2; no reliable D call. V lost 3 bases to trimming and J lost 8 bases, with 13 bases between them. The CDR3 length is 13 residues. Germline V CDR1 and CDR2: LNHDA, SQIVND (reference sequence). The CDR3 DNA reads TGTGCCAGTAGTATCGATCCTTCTCGGGGCTACACCTTC. This sequence encodes CASSIDPSRGYTF.

This clone was found a few times. The chain uses TRBV15 and TRBJ1-4; 7 nucleotides match TRBD1. J gave up 7 bases and V 0 bases, and 8 bases lay outside the gene matches. The CDR3 has 16 amino acids. CDR1 LNHNV and CDR2 YYDKDF come from the germline V gene (reference sequence). The CDR3 loop reads CATSRDGGTVAEKLFF. The CDR3 nucleotides read TGTGCCACCAGCAGAGATGGGGGGACAGTTGCTGAAAAACTGTTTTTT.

The J gene is TRBJ2-7, the V gene TRBV7-9; D is perhaps TRBD1 (5 bases). Trimming left V 4 bases short and J 3 bases short, with 13 bases between. CDR1 and CDR2 from the germline V gene are SEHNR and FQNEAQ (reference sequence). The CDR3 spans 14 residues. Written as DNA, the CDR3 is TGTGCCAGCAGCTCACCCTTGACAGTCTACGAGCAGTACTTC. Protein: CASSSPLTVYEQYF. Using reference TRBV7-9 and TRBJ2-7 for the parts outside the CDR3, the full variable domain is DTGVSQNPRHKITKRGQNVTFRCDPISEHNRLYWYRQTLGQGPEFLTYFQNEAQLEKSRLLSDRFSAERPKGSFSTLEIQRTEQGDSAMYLCASSSPLTVYEQYFGPGTRLTVT.

V and J are TRBV11-3 and TRBJ2-5; 8 nucleotides align to TRBD2. The CDR3 is made up of 15 amino acids. V trimming: 1 base; J trimming: 5 bases; junction bases outside the gene matches: 6. The germline V gene has CDR1 SGHNT and CDR2 YENEEA. CDR3 coding DNA: TGTGCCAGCAGCTTAGCGGCGGGGGGTGCGGAGACCCAGTACTTC. Translation gives CASSLAAGGAETQYF.

This clone was detected only a few times. The chain employs TRBV19 and TRBJ2-3; 8 bases agree with TRBD2. V shed 5 bases, J shed 1 base, and the junction held 8 bases outside the gene matches. The length of the CDR3 is 16 residues. Germline values: CDR1 LNHDA, CDR2 SQIVND (reference sequence). The CDR3 nucleotides read TGTGCCAGTAGTCCCCCTCGGGGGGGAGGCACAGATACGCAGTATTTT. Its translation: CASSPPRGGGTDTQYF.

This clone was seen once. The rearrangement joins TRBV19 to TRBJ2-7; 7 nucleotides match TRBD1. The CDR3 has 15 residues. With V trimmed by 6 bases and J by 0 bases, 8 bases remained unmatched. The germline V gene encodes CDR1 LNHDA and CDR2 SQIVND (reference sequence). CDR3 protein: CASSQTRDSSYEQYF. In DNA form, the CDR3 reads TGTGCCAGTAGCCAAACTCGGGACAGCTCCTACGAGCAGTACTTC.

The sample holds a few counts of this clone. V is TRBV6-5 and J is TRBJ2-1; TRBD2 might be the D (6 bases). V lost 6 bases and J 4 bases, leaving 10 bases between the germline ends. This CDR3 contains 13 residues. Germline V lookup: CDR1 MNHEY, CDR2 SVGAGI. The CDR3 DNA is TGTGCCAGCAGACGGGACTTATACAATGAGCAGTTCTTC. Amino acids: CASRRDLYNEQFF.

A remark on this clone: A read error is likely here: a far larger clone is one base away. The chain is built from TRBV7-3 and TRBJ1-1, with D perhaps TRBD1 (5 bases). CDR3 length: 14 amino acids. V lost 3 bases and J lost 2, with 10 bases in between. CDR1 SGHTA and CDR2 FQGTGA come from the germline V gene. CDR3 loop: CASSLDTDNTEAFF. As DNA, the CDR3 is TGTGCCAGCAGCTTGGACACTGATAACACTGAAGCTTTCTTT.

The chain combines TRBV4-2 with TRBJ2-3, with 10 bases fitting TRBD2. CDR1 and CDR2 from the germline V gene are LGHNA and YNFKEQ. The length of the CDR3 is 16 residues. Trimming took 0 bases from V and 4 from J; bases not matched to a gene: 4. The CDR3 reads CASSQEGAGGSDTQYF. Here the CDR3 DNA reads TGTGCCAGCAGCCAAGAAGGAGCGGGGGGGTCAGATACGCAGTATTTT.

CDR3 coding DNA: TGTGCCAGCAGTGAAGACTCCGGGACTGGGGCCAACGTCCTGACTTTC. Its translation: CASSEDSGTGANVLTF. The chain links TRBV6-1 to TRBJ2-6; D possibly corresponds to TRBD2 (5 bases). From germline, CDR1 is MNHNS and CDR2 SASEGT. This CDR3 contains 16 residues. V was trimmed by 1 base and J by 2 bases, leaving 9 bases between them.

This chain uses TRBV30 with TRBJ2-5; the D is unclear. This CDR3 spans 15 amino acids. Germline V lookup: CDR1 GTSNPN, CDR2 SVGIG (reference sequence). V was shortened by 0 bases and J by 1 base, with 12 bases between the two germline ends. This CDR3 is CAWSVEAIGQETQYF. The CDR3 DNA reads TGTGCCTGGAGTGTAGAGGCCATAGGCCAAGAGACCCAGTACTTC.

The V call is TRBV9, the J call TRBJ2-2, with 7 bases matching TRBD1. Germline V CDR1 and CDR2: SGDLS, YYNGEE. Unmatched junction bases numbered 4, after V lost 0 bases and J lost 5 bases. This CDR3 has 15 residues. CDR3: CASSVVGTETGELFF. The CDR3 DNA follows: TGTGCCAGCAGCGTAGTAGGGACAGAAACCGGGGAGCTGTTTTTT.

The chain links TRBV28 to TRBJ1-2; D perhaps matches TRBD1 (5 bases). V lost 2 bases, J lost 8 bases, and 18 bases lay in between. Germline V lookup: CDR1 MDHEN, CDR2 SYDVKM. This CDR3 spans 15 amino acids. The CDR3 loop is CASSLDSIQGWGYTF. CDR3 nucleotides: TGTGCCAGCAGTTTAGACTCCATTCAGGGATGGGGCTACACCTTC.

In this sample, this clone turned up once. This same CDR3 is encoded by further DNA sequences in the sample. This chain connects TRBV4-3 to TRBJ1-1, with D possibly matching TRBD1 (6 bases). In germline, CDR1 is LGHNA, CDR2 YSLEER. The CDR3 totals 14 residues. Deletions cut 2 bases from V and 4 bases from J, with 11 bases between. In DNA form, the CDR3 reads TGCGCCAGCAGCCAACAGGGGATTAGCACTGAAGCTTTCTTT. Encoded protein: CASSQQGISTEAFF.

This clone appeared a few times. Within the sample, other DNA sequences also encode this same CDR3. The rearrangement joins TRBV27 to TRBJ2-7; weak D call: TRBD1 (5 bases). Trimming took 6 bases from V and 1 from J, leaving 7 bases between them. The CDR3 runs 12 residues. Looked up from germline, CDR1 is MNHEY and CDR2 is SMNVEV (reference sequence). As DNA, the CDR3 is TGTGCCAGCAGAGACAGTTCCTACGAGCAGTACTTC. Its protein product is CASRDSSYEQYF.